The 13 T cell receptor beta chains presented below share a single source sample, sequenced in a study of Ad26.COV2.S vaccination and SARS-CoV-2 variants. Treatment defined: 15 to 20 received Ad26.COV2.S at low or high dose, single or two shots; a few received placebo; per-sample allocation not given. The investigators took samples on day 63 after the first vaccine or placebo injection. Sequencing was performed with immunoSEQ multiplex PCR; in TCRdb, only in-frame clones are kept and a portion is missing. The data hold fewer than 500,000 clones, with 90% observed a single time. Here the sequenced sample was peripheral blood, taken in a trial of Ad26.COV2.S vaccine versus placebo. The receptors were gathered from a person between 18 and 65 years old who received the Ad26.COV2.S COVID-19 vaccine or a placebo.

V gene TRBV4-1 combines with J gene TRBJ2-7; D is unclear. The CDR3 loop spans 15 amino acids. Looked up from germline, CDR1 is MGHRA and CDR2 is YSYEKL. Trimming removed 1 base at V and 0 bases at J, with 10 bases between. In DNA form, the CDR3 reads TGCGCCAGCAGCCAAGGACCCCCGAGCTCCTACGAGCAGTACTTC. Translation: CASSQGPPSSYEQYF.

The CDR3 protein is CASSAQPTGVGNQPQHF. CDR3 DNA: TGTGCCAGCAGCGCTCAACCCACAGGGGTTGGCAATCAGCCCCAGCATTTT. This chain links TRBV7-2 with TRBJ1-5; 7 nucleotides align to TRBD1. Germline V gene sequence: CDR1 SGHTA, CDR2 FQGNSA. V shed 5 bases, J shed 2 bases, and the junction held 12 bases outside the gene matches. The CDR3 contains 17 residues.

This clone was seen just once. At the DNA level, this CDR3 is encoded by other sequences in the same sample as well. V usage is TRBV18 and J usage is TRBJ2-7; D could derive from TRBD1 or TRBD2 (5 bases each). The V end was cut by 3 bases, the J end by 1 base, with 10 bases between. The CDR3 loop spans 14 amino acids. Per germline, CDR1 KGHSH and CDR2 LQKENI. DNA for the CDR3: TGTGCCAGCTCACCGGGGACCGATTCCTACGAGCAGTACTTC. Amino acids: CASSPGTDSYEQYF.

This clone was observed a handful of times. The gene calls are TRBV2 and TRBJ2-7, with D uncertain. CDR1 is SNHLY, CDR2 FYNNEI, per germline. The V gene lost 0 bases and the J gene lost 8 bases, with 5 bases spanning the gap. The CDR3 sequence is 11 residues long. CDR3 nucleotides: TGTGCCAGCAGTGAAGCGTCCCAGCAGTACTTC. Translating gives CASSEASQQYF. Drawing the rest from reference TRBV2 and TRBJ2-7, the complete variable domain is EPEVTQTPSHQVTQMGQEVILRCVPISNHLYFYWYRQILGQKVEFLVSFYNNEISEKSEIFDDQFSVERPDGSNFTLKIRSTKLEDSAMYFCASSEASQQYFGPGTRLTVT.

The chain links TRBV7-2 to TRBJ2-3; 12 positions match TRBD2. This CDR3 contains 17 residues. Germline V gene data show CDR1 as SGHTA and CDR2 as FQGNSA. Trimming removed 1 base from V and 3 bases from J; junction bases left unmatched: 5. For the CDR3, the DNA is TGTGCCAGCAGCTTAGGATCGACTAGCGGGAGTACAGATACGCAGTATTTT. Translated, it gives CASSLGSTSGSTDTQYF.

This clone was detected a few times. The chain employs TRBV4-2 and TRBJ1-6, with D hard to call. This CDR3 is 12 amino acids long. V lost 1 base to trimming and J lost 7 bases, with 2 bases between them. Germline V CDR1 and CDR2: LGHNA, YNFKEQ. The DNA of the CDR3 is TGTGCCAGCAGCCAAGGGAATTCACCCCTCCACTTT. It yields the protein CASSQGNSPLHF.

The chain couples TRBV21-1 to TRBJ2-7; the table assigns TRBD1, which was not confirmed against the DNA. TRBV21-1 is a pseudogene. This CDR3 region has 14 residues. In DNA, the CDR3 is TGTGCCAGCAGCCCCGGCAACAGGAAGTACGAGCAGTACTTC. Residues: CASSPGNRKYEQYF.

The CDR3 DNA reads as TGTGCCAGCAGTCTGACAAGTCCTGGAAACACCATATATTTT. Its translation: CASSLTSPGNTIYF. The genes are TRBV6-2 or TRBV6-3 and TRBJ1-3; D gene uncertain. Germline V CDR1 and CDR2: MNHEY, SVGEGT. V lost 5 bases and J lost 2, with 10 bases in between. There are 14 residues in the CDR3.

V usage is TRBV28 and J usage is TRBJ1-2; a weak D match, TRBD1 (6 bases). Deletions cut 5 bases from V and 6 bases from J, with 19 bases between. Germline V gene data show CDR1 as MDHEN and CDR2 as SYDVKM. This CDR3 is built from 15 residues. CDR3 nucleotide sequence: TGTGCCAGCAGTAGGGGGGTTCAGATTTGGGATGGCTACACCTTC. Translated, it gives CASSRGVQIWDGYTF.

The rearrangement links TRBV5-6 to TRBJ2-2; 7 bases match TRBD1. The germline V gene encodes CDR1 SGHDT and CDR2 YYEEEE. This CDR3 has 18 amino acids. With 2 bases clipped from V and 6 bases from J, the junction kept 16 bases outside the gene matches. CDR3 sequence: CASSFRPGTARGPGELFF. As DNA, the CDR3 is TGTGCCAGCAGCTTCCGCCCCGGGACAGCTCGTGGCCCCGGGGAGCTGTTTTTT.

The chain combines TRBV5-1 with TRBJ2-4, with 7 bases identical to TRBD2. Trimming at V came to 2 bases and at J to 0 bases, leaving 2 bases not matched to a gene. Germline CDR1 is SGHRS and CDR2 is YFSETQ. The CDR3 runs 15 residues. The DNA of the CDR3 is TGCGCCAGCAGCTTTGGGGGGGAAGCCAAAAACATTCAGTACTTC. Protein: CASSFGGEAKNIQYF.

This chain joins TRBV7-9 and TRBJ2-7, with TRBD1 matching 8 bases. This CDR3 spans 13 amino acids. Looked up from germline, CDR1 is SEHNR and CDR2 is FQNEAQ (reference sequence). Trimming took 5 bases from V and 2 from J; bases not matched to a gene: 2. The CDR3 bases are TGTGCCAGCAGCGCGACAGGGGCCTACGAGCAGTACTTC. Encoded protein: CASSATGAYEQYF.

This chain connects TRBV24-1 to TRBJ2-1; 8 bases are shared with TRBD2. CDR3 size: 17 residues. The germline CDR1 and CDR2 sequences are KGHDR and SFDVKD. J was trimmed by 5 bases and V by 3 bases; bases with no gene match: 11. The CDR3 nucleotides read TGTGCCACCAGTGATACTACTCACGGGAGGGTTAACAATGAGCAGTTCTTC. Protein product: CATSDTTHGRVNNEQFF.